This T cell receptor beta chain comes out of a study of blood T cell repertoires in COVID-19. Background on the study: PBMCs, B-cell-depleted T cells, or T cells were the source of the cDNA or gDNA that made up the material.

This clone was seen only a few times. The length of the CDR3 is 15 residues. CDR1 is SGHNT and CDR2 is YYREEE in the germline V gene (reference sequence). The J segment lost 5 bases and the V segment lost 3 bases, leaving 10 bases of the junction unmatched. Libraries were prepared by immunoSEQ multiplex PCR; TCRdb keeps only in-frame clonotypes and omits some of them. The table includes approximately 280,000 clones, around 86% detected once. The chain carries TRBV5-4 and TRBJ2-5, with 7 nucleotides matching TRBD2. This clonotype was obtained from a middle-aged man with acute or convalescent COVID-19. Sequences were obtained from peripheral blood. CDR3 loop: CASSYLGGWVETQYF. The CDR3 DNA sequence: TGTGCCAGCAGCTACCTGGGAGGGTGGGTCGAGACCCAGTACTTC.